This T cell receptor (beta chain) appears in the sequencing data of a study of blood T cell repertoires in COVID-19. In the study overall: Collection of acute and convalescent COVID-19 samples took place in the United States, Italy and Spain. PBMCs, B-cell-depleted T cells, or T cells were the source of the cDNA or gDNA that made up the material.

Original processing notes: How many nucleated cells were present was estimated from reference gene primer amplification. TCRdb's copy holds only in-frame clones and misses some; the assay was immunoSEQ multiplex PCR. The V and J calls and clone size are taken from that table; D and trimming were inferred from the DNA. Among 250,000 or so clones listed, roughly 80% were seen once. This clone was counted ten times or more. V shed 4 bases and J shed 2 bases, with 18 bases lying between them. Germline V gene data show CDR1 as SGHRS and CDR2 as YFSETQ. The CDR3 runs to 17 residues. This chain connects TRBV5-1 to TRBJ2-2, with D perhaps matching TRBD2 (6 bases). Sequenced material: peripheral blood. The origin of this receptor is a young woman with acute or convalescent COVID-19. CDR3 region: CASSPDPTRHNTGELFF. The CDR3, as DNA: TGCGCCAGCAGCCCGGACCCGACTAGACATAACACCGGGGAGCTGTTTTTT.